The T cell receptor (beta chain) described here comes from a study of cytomegalovirus exposure and HLA in healthy donors. General study findings and limits: In the analysis, some V segments, TRBV6-2 and TRBV6-3 included, were excluded as indistinguishable.

The PCR contained 60 Vbeta and 13 Jbeta primers. Clones were read by immunoSEQ multiplex PCR, and TCRdb kept only the in-frame ones, dropping some. The data hold fewer than 120,000 clones, with around 85% observed a single time. Donors in the study were healthy people who gave bone marrow. In regard to this clone: Its antigen is unidentified.

V trimming: 4 bases; J trimming: 6 bases; junction bases outside the gene matches: 11. The germline CDR1 and CDR2 sequences are LNHNV and YYDKDF (reference sequence). The CDR3 spans 16 residues. Sequencing was performed on PBMCs. The chain recombines TRBV15 with TRBJ2-1, with 8 bases identical to TRBD1. This clonotype was sampled from a man in his forties in good health and CMV-seronegative. CDR3 sequence: CATSIPGDRGGNEQFF. The CDR3 region has the DNA TGTGCCACCAGCATCCCCGGTGACAGGGGTGGCAATGAGCAGTTCTTC.